This T cell receptor (beta chain) was found in a study of T cell clonality in common variable immunodeficiency. Study results and limitations: Reportedly, TCR beta sequences from common variable immunodeficiency showed fewer deletions and N-nucleotide insertions. Authors noted CVID clonality's cause needs subpopulation repertoire sequencing. Compared with healthy controls, CVID subjects showed increased TCRbeta clonality, mostly in about a third. CVID patient heterogeneity limited repertoire-clinical complication correlations.

Libraries were prepared by immunoSEQ multiplex PCR; TCRdb keeps only in-frame clonotypes and omits some of them. This sample carries about 55,000 clones, none of them present only once. The germline V gene has CDR1 SGDLS and CDR2 YYNGEE. The J segment lost 8 bases and the V segment lost 1 base, leaving 7 bases of the junction unmatched. The CDR3 spans 15 residues. This clone was seen ten or more times. Its matching antigen is unknown. The read ends 3 residues early relative to the CDR3; the germline J gene fills the gap. The clonotype originates from a person aged 18 to 75 in good health. The chain carries TRBV9 and TRBJ1-4, with 8 bases that match TRBD1. Sequencing was carried out using peripheral blood mononuclear cells. CDR3 region: CASSVPGQVGEKLFF. The CDR3 DNA, read in part, is TGTGCCAGCAGCGTACCGGGACAGGTCGGAGAAAAA.